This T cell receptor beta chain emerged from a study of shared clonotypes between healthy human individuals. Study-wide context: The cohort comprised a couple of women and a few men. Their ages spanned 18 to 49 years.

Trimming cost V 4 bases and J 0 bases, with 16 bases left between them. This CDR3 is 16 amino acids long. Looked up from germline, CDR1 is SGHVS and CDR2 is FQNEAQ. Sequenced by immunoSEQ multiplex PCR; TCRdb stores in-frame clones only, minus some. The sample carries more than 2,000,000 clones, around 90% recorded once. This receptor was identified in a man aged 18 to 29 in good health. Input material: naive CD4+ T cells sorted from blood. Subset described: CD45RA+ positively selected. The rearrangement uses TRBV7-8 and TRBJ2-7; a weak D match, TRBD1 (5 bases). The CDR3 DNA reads TGTGCCAGCAGCTCGGACCCCTACAGGTACTCCTACGAGCAGTACTTC. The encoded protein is CASSSDPYRYSYEQYF.